One sample yielded the 11 T cell receptor beta chains listed below, sequenced in a study of T cell changes during pregnancy in multiple sclerosis. TCRdb's copy holds only in-frame clones and misses some; the assay was immunoSEQ multiplex PCR. The data show 40,000 to 55,000 clones, with around 92% seen just once and approximately 0.68% held by the top ten. This specimen was CD4+ T cells from peripheral blood mononuclear cells, taken in the third trimester of pregnancy. All receptors derive from a female donor with multiple sclerosis, enrolled in a pregnancy study.

The V gene is TRBV6-5, the J gene TRBJ1-4; TRBD1 aligns across 7 bases. CDR3 size: 13 residues. Germline CDR1 reads MNHEY; CDR2 reads SVGAGI. Unmatched junction bases numbered 4, after V lost 5 bases and J lost 7 bases. The CDR3 reads CASSDRVGEKLFF. The CDR3 DNA reads as TGTGCCAGCAGTGACAGGGTCGGTGAAAAACTGTTTTTT.

V usage is TRBV19 and J usage is TRBJ2-2; 10 nucleotides align to TRBD1. Germline V CDR1 and CDR2: LNHDA, SQIVND (reference sequence). J was trimmed by 4 bases and V by 7 bases; bases with no gene match: 9. The CDR3 runs 16 residues. The CDR3 sequence is CASTKTGGVGTGELFF. The CDR3 coding sequence is TGTGCCAGTACTAAGACAGGGGGCGTCGGCACCGGGGAGCTGTTTTTT. Together with reference TRBV19 and TRBJ2-2, the CDR3 gives the full variable domain: DGGITQSPKYLFRKEGQNVTLSCEQNLNHDAMYWYRQDPGQGLRLIYYSQIVNDFQKGDIAEGYSVSREKKESFPLTVTSAQKNPTAFYLCASTKTGGVGTGELFFGEGSRLTVL.

Only a few counts were recorded for this clone. The chain couples TRBV6-6 to TRBJ1-1; D is unresolved. The CDR3 loop spans 14 amino acids. Germline V gives CDR1 MNHNY, CDR2 SVGAGI (reference sequence). V lost 2 bases to trimming and J lost 0 bases, with 7 bases between them. The CDR3 nucleotides read TGTGCCAGCAGTTACGCGGCCATGAACACTGAAGCTTTCTTT. Translating gives CASSYAAMNTEAFF.

The chain uses TRBV5-5 and TRBJ2-1; 12 bases align to TRBD2. The J segment lost 0 bases and the V segment lost 2 bases, leaving 9 bases of the junction unmatched. Germline-derived CDR1 and CDR2 are SGHKS and YYEKEE (reference sequence). CDR3 length: 19 amino acids. CDR3 bases: TGTGCCAGCAGCTTCCCTAGCGGGGGGGCAATAGGCTCCTACAATGAGCAGTTCTTC. It encodes CASSFPSGGAIGSYNEQFF.

The chain joins TRBV7-2 to TRBJ2-1; no clear D gene. V lost 6 bases, J lost 10 bases, and 16 bases lay in between. Germline V gene lookup returns CDR1 SGHTA and CDR2 FQGNSA. The CDR3 runs 13 residues. CDR3 residues: CASRWQPDGEQFF. The CDR3 DNA follows: TGTGCCAGCAGATGGCAGCCCGACGGGGAGCAGTTCTTC. The full variable domain, in which reference TRBV7-2 and TRBJ2-1 provide the parts outside the CDR3, is GAGVSQSPSNKVTEKGKDVELRCDPISGHTALYWYRQSLGQGLEFLIYFQGNSAPDKSGLPSDRFSAERTGGSVSTLTIQRTQQEDSAVYLCASRWQPDGEQFFGPGTRLTVL.

This clone was recorded a few times. The CDR3 spells CASAARGGGLPKFF. The CDR3 bases are TGTGCCAGCGCCGCGCGGGGCGGGGGGCTCCCAAAGTTCTTC. The rearrangement links TRBV2 to TRBJ2-1, with TRBD2 matching over 8 bases. CDR3 length equals 14 residues. Germline CDR1 and CDR2: SNHLY and FYNNEI. Germline trimming cut 8 bases from V and 14 bases from J; bases unmatched to any gene: 17.

In its sample, this clone was seen a few times. J is TRBJ1-6 and V is TRBV6-5; 9 bases are shared with TRBD1. The CDR3 has 14 amino acids. The ends lost 5 bases at V and 6 bases at J; junction bases unmatched: 2. Germline V gene sequence: CDR1 MNHEY, CDR2 SVGAGI. The CDR3 region has the DNA TGTGCCAGCAGTACGGACAGGGGTAATTCACCCCTCCACTTT. Protein product: CASSTDRGNSPLHF.

The gene calls are TRBV9 and TRBJ2-3; TRBD2 matches 11 bases. J gave up 2 bases and V 4 bases, and 12 bases lay outside the gene matches. The CDR3 covers 18 residues. The V gene's germline CDR1 is SGDLS and CDR2 YYNGEE. CDR3 region: CASSSPPGLAGLTDTQYF. In DNA, the CDR3 is TGTGCCAGCAGCTCCCCCCCAGGACTAGCGGGTCTCACAGATACGCAGTATTTT.

The V call is TRBV6-5, the J call TRBJ1-6, with no clear D. Germline loops: CDR1 MNHEY, CDR2 SVGAGI. The CDR3 has 15 amino acids. Trimming stripped 6 bases from V and 9 bases from J, with 18 bases between. CDR3 protein: CASRDAGNPSSPLHF. The CDR3 DNA is TGTGCCAGCAGGGACGCGGGGAACCCCTCTTCACCCCTCCACTTT.

The genes are TRBV14 and TRBJ2-2, with 7 bases identical to TRBD2. Germline V lookup: CDR1 SGHDN, CDR2 FVKESK. The CDR3 loop spans 20 amino acids. The V gene end was trimmed by 3 bases and the J gene end by 7 bases; junction bases not matched to a gene: 23. This CDR3 reads CASSHQAGSLRQRRSGELFF. The CDR3 DNA sequence: TGTGCCAGCAGCCATCAAGCGGGATCCCTACGACAGCGGCGGAGCGGGGAGCTGTTTTTT.

This chain links TRBV9 with TRBJ1-6, with a weak D call TRBD1 (5 bases). In germline, CDR1 is SGDLS, CDR2 YYNGEE. Trimming removed 3 bases at V and 0 bases at J, with 22 bases between. This CDR3 is 20 amino acids long. The DNA of the CDR3 is TGTGCCAGCAGCGCCAGAGACAGTCCGATGAGAAGCTCCTATAATTCACCCCTCCACTTT. Translated, it gives CASSARDSPMRSSYNSPLHF.